This T cell receptor (beta chain) was captured in a study of cytomegalovirus exposure and HLA in healthy donors. Regarding the study as a whole: A few chains linked to CMV were shown in vitro to be specific for CMV antigens. Researchers reported in a later analysis that common viral pathogens appeared linked to several top clusters.

The PCR was carried out with 60 Vbeta primers and 13 Jbeta primers. Assay: immunoSEQ multiplex PCR; the TCRdb copy retains only in-frame clones and omits some. The specimen's table records approximately 190,000 clones. The CDR3 is 13 amino acids. Per germline, CDR1 SNHLY and CDR2 FYNNEI. Comment on this clone: Its target is unknown. At one end, the junction sequence differs from germline, possibly due to a read error.

This TCR came from a man aged 30 to 39 in good health and CMV-seronegative. The V call is TRBV2, the J call TRBJ2-1; the D gene is possibly TRBD2 (6 bases). Material: PBMCs. This chain's CDR3 is CASTGDLRNEQFF. CDR3 in DNA: TGTGCCAGCACCGGGGACTTACGCAATGAGCAATTCTTC.